The table lists the clone carrying this T cell receptor (beta chain) with a few counts. The antigen is unknown. Template material for amplifying TCR beta CDR3 regions consisted of RNA transcripts. RT-PCR in the first round (using the HTBI primer set) targeted the TCR CDR3. TCRdb analysed the multiplex PCR reads with MiXCR anew, one entry per CDR3 protein. The table shows a few hundred thousand distinct CDR3 sequences, with around 50% occurring only once. Patients with uncontrolled infections, other autoimmune diseases, pregnancy or lactation were excluded. The source of the sample is a study of T cells in Graves' hyperthyroidism and ophthalmopathy. Study-wide results and caveats: Expanded thyroid clonotypes (above 0.001) were mostly also found in blood.

This CDR3 region has 12 residues. Trimming shortened V by 3 bases and J by 8 bases, and 7 bases separated the two germline ends. Per germline, CDR1 ENHRY and CDR2 SYGVKD. The sequenced sample consisted of peripheral blood or thyroid tissue (not recorded which). The chain uses TRBV10-3 and TRBJ2-2; D remains ambiguous. The receptor was derived from an adult woman with Graves' disease, either hyperthyroidism or ophthalmopathy (not recorded which). CDR3 coding DNA: TGTGCCATCAGTGATGCGGCAGGGGAGCTGTTTTTT. Amino acid sequence: CAISDAAGELFF.